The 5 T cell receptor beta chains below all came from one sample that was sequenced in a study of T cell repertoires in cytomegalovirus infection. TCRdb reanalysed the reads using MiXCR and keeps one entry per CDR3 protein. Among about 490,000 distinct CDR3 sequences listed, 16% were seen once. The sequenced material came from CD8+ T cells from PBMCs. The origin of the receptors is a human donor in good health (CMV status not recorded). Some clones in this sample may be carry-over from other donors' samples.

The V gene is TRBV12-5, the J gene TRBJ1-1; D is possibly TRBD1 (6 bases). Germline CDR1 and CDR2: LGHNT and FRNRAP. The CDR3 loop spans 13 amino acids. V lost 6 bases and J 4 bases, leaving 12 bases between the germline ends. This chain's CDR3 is CASGKGGGTEAFF. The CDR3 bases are TGTGCTAGTGGGAAAGGGGGTGGCACTGAAGCTTTCTTT.

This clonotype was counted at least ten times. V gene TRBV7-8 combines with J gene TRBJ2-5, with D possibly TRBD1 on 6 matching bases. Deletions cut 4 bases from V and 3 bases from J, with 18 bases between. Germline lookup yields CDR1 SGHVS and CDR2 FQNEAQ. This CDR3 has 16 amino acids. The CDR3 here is CASSSTTGTRKETQYF. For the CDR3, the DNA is TGTGCCAGCAGCTCTACGACCGGGACACGAAAAGAGACCCAGTACTTC.

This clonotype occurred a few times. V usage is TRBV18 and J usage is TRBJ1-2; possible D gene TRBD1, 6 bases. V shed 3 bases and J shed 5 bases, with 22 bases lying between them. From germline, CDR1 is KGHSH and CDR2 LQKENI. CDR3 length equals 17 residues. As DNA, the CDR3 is TGTGCCAGCTCACCTTTACCCGGGGGCCGTGACGTTTATGGCTACACCTTC. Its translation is CASSPLPGGRDVYGYTF. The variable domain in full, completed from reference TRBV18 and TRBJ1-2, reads NAGVMQNPRHLVRRRGQEARLRCSPMKGHSHVYWYRQLPEEGLKFMVYLQKENIIDESGMPKERFSAEFPKEGPSILRIQQVVRGDSAAYFCASSPLPGGRDVYGYTFGSGTRLTVV.

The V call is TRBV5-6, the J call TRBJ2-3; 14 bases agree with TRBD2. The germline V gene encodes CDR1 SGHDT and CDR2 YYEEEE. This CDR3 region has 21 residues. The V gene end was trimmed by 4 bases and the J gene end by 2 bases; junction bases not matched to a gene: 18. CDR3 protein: CASSPNPWTSGGLMDTDTQYF. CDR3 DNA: TGTGCCAGCAGCCCAAACCCGTGGACTAGCGGGGGGTTAATGGACACAGATACGCAGTATTTT.

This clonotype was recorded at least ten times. The CDR3, as DNA: TGTGCCAGCAGCTTACTGGGAGTCACAGATACGCAGTATTTT. Residues: CASSLLGVTDTQYF. The chain recombines TRBV7-6 with TRBJ2-3; D is possibly TRBD2 (5 bases). The CDR3 is made up of 14 amino acids. Germline V gene data show CDR1 as SGHVS and CDR2 as FNYEAQ. Between the trimmed V and J ends, which lost 2 bases and 2 bases, there was a span of 8 bases.